This entry lists 26 T cell receptor beta chains sequenced from one sample in a study of cytomegalovirus exposure and HLA in healthy donors. Amplification used 60 Vbeta primers and 13 Jbeta primers. Repertoires were generated with immunoSEQ multiplex PCR, while TCRdb's copy carries only in-frame clones and drops some. Among about 140,000 clones listed, around 73% were seen once. The specimen sequenced was PBMCs. Receptors originate from a female donor in good health and CMV-seronegative.

The chain carries TRBV18 and TRBJ1-2; TRBD1 matches at 8 bases. This CDR3 has 16 residues. Germline CDR1 and CDR2: KGHSH and LQKENI. J was trimmed by 3 bases and V by 3 bases; bases with no gene match: 9. CDR3 sequence: CASSPGTDRDHYGYTF. As DNA, the CDR3 is TGTGCCAGCTCACCGGGAACGGACAGGGATCACTATGGCTACACCTTC.

The V and J genes are TRBV4-1 and TRBJ2-1; 9 bases agree with TRBD2. The CDR3 totals 17 residues. V lost 2 bases, J lost 0 bases, and 5 bases stayed unmatched. Germline V gene data show CDR1 as MGHRA and CDR2 as YSYEKL. The CDR3 spells CASSQLFSGSSYNEQFF. The CDR3 DNA sequence: TGCGCCAGCAGCCAACTATTTAGCGGGAGCTCCTACAATGAGCAGTTCTTC.

This clone has more than one count but fewer than ten. The V and J genes are TRBV5-6 and TRBJ2-7; TRBD1 is a possible D gene (5 bases). V was clipped by 4 bases and J by 5 bases, with 19 bases between them. The germline gives CDR1 SGHDT, CDR2 YYEEEE. This CDR3 comprises 15 residues. CDR3 sequence: CASSPTDSNLHEQYF. The CDR3 nucleotides read TGTGCCAGCAGCCCGACTGACAGCAACTTACACGAGCAGTACTTC.

This clone was detected only once. This chain joins TRBV4-1 and TRBJ1-5; D gene uncertain. The V end lost 1 base, the J end lost 4 bases, and 14 bases lay between the germline ends. Per the germline V gene, CDR1 is MGHRA and CDR2 is YSYEKL. The CDR3 has 16 residues. The CDR3: CASSQAAGEWNQPQHF. DNA of the CDR3: TGCGCCAGCAGCCAAGCGGCGGGAGAATGGAATCAGCCCCAGCATTTT.

The V and J genes are TRBV7-9 and TRBJ1-2, with 12 bases identical to TRBD1. The length of the CDR3 is 15 residues. Germline V gene lookup returns CDR1 SEHNR and CDR2 FQNEAQ (reference sequence). The J segment lost 6 bases and the V segment lost 5 bases, leaving 7 bases of the junction unmatched. The CDR3, as DNA: TGTGCCAGCAGCCAAGTGGGACAGGGGGCGAATGGCTACACCTTC. Residues: CASSQVGQGANGYTF. Using reference TRBV7-9 and TRBJ1-2 for the parts outside the CDR3, the full variable domain is DTGVSQNPRHKITKRGQNVTFRCDPISEHNRLYWYRQTLGQGPEFLTYFQNEAQLEKSRLLSDRFSAERPKGSFSTLEIQRTEQGDSAMYLCASSQVGQGANGYTFGSGTRLTVV.

This sequence joins TRBV19 and TRBJ2-6; 8 positions agree with TRBD1. Germline CDR1 LNHDA, CDR2 SQIVND (reference sequence). V was clipped by 3 bases and J by 0 bases; unmatched bases: 16. The CDR3 is made up of 21 amino acids. Here the CDR3 DNA reads TGTGCCAGTAGTATTTCCAGGGGGCCTCAACCCTCCCTCTCTGGGGCCAACGTCCTGACTTTC. Amino acid sequence: CASSISRGPQPSLSGANVLTF.

The genes are TRBV28 and TRBJ1-6, with D uncertain. The germline V and J ends were trimmed by 6 bases and 14 bases, with 23 bases remaining between them. CDR3 length: 15 residues. The germline V gene has CDR1 MDHEN and CDR2 SYDVKM. CDR3 protein: CASREEEQRRSALHF. Here the CDR3 DNA reads TGTGCCAGCAGAGAGGAGGAACAGAGAAGGTCCGCCCTCCACTTT. The complete variable domain, with remaining parts taken from reference TRBV28 and TRBJ1-6, reads DVKVTQSSRYLVKRTGEKVFLECVQDMDHENMFWYRQDPGLGLRLIYFSYDVKMKEKGDIPEGYSVSREKKERFSLILESASTNQTSMYLCASREEEQRRSALHFGNGTRLTVT.

This clone was seen a single time. V and J are TRBV5-8 and TRBJ1-4; possibly TRBD1 for D (6 bases). Germline CDR1 is SGHTS and CDR2 is YDEGEE. V was shortened by 2 bases and J by 7 bases, with 12 bases between the two germline ends. This CDR3 contains 14 residues. The CDR3 here is CASSFRGAGEKLFF. CDR3 bases: TGTGCCAGCAGCTTTCGGGGGGCTGGTGAAAAACTGTTTTTT.

The CDR3 is CATSDRVGGYTF. The CDR3 bases are TGTGCCACCTCCGACAGGGTGGGAGGCTACACCTTC. The chain employs TRBV6-1 and TRBJ1-2; 7 nucleotides line up with TRBD1. CDR1 is MNHNS, CDR2 SASEGT, per germline. The CDR3 sequence is 12 residues long. With V trimmed by 10 bases and J by 8 bases, 10 bases remained unmatched.

This clone was recorded a few times. CDR3 DNA: TGTGCCAGCAGTTACGTCCGCGGCAATCAGCCCCAGCATTTT. Its translation: CASSYVRGNQPQHF. The chain is built from TRBV6-6 and TRBJ1-5, with D unclear. Looked up from germline, CDR1 is MNHNY and CDR2 is SVGAGI (reference sequence). This CDR3 region has 14 residues. The V end lost 2 bases, the J end lost 2 bases, and 7 bases lay between the germline ends.

The V call is TRBV7-3, the J call TRBJ2-3; no clear D. The V end was cut by 1 base, the J end by 0 bases, with 5 bases between. Germline assignment: CDR1 SGHTA and CDR2 FQGTGA. The CDR3 has 14 residues. The CDR3 sequence is CASSLILSTDTQYF. CDR3 nucleotides: TGTGCCAGCAGCTTAATTCTGAGCACAGATACGCAGTATTTT.

The rearrangement links TRBV7-3 to TRBJ1-5; 9 bases match TRBD1. The germline V gene encodes CDR1 SGHTA and CDR2 FQGTGA. The CDR3 has 13 residues. With V trimmed by 5 bases and J by 5 bases, 1 base remained unmatched. The DNA of the CDR3 is TGTGCCAGCAGCCGGGACAGGGATCAGCCCCAGCATTTT. Translation: CASSRDRDQPQHF.

The chain carries TRBV7-2 and TRBJ1-5, with D uncertain. The length of the CDR3 is 13 residues. Deletions cut 5 bases from V and 7 bases from J, with 12 bases between. Germline-derived CDR1 and CDR2 are SGHTA and FQGNSA. The CDR3 DNA is TGTGCCAGCAGCAGGGATCGGGAGCAGCCCCAGCATTTT. It encodes CASSRDREQPQHF.

The gene calls are TRBV18 and TRBJ1-1, with D hard to call. In germline, CDR1 is KGHSH, CDR2 LQKENI. V was cut by 0 bases and J by 1 base, with 12 bases left in between. The CDR3 is 16 residues long. CDR3 nucleotides: TGTGCCAGCTCACCACCTTTGGGAGGAAAGAACACTGAAGCTTTCTTT. It codes for CASSPPLGGKNTEAFF.

This rearrangement joins TRBV9 to TRBJ2-7, with 7 bases that match TRBD2. Per the germline V gene, CDR1 is SGDLS and CDR2 is YYNGEE. CDR3 length: 15 amino acids. J lost 4 bases, V lost 4 bases, and 11 bases had no gene match. The CDR3 sequence: CASSPNGLGSYEQYF. The CDR3 DNA is TGTGCCAGCAGCCCCAACGGACTAGGTTCTTACGAGCAGTACTTC.

This clone was recorded a few times. The chain recombines TRBV5-1 with TRBJ2-1, with 10 bases that match TRBD2. The CDR3 runs to 16 residues. With V trimmed by 0 bases and J by 3 bases, 3 bases remained unmatched. Germline CDR1 and CDR2: SGHRS and YFSETQ. This CDR3 reads CASSLAGTSDYNEQFF. The CDR3 coding sequence is TGCGCCAGCAGCTTGGCCGGGACTAGCGACTACAATGAGCAGTTCTTC.

V is TRBV7-2 and J is TRBJ1-2; 9 nucleotides agree with TRBD1. V was clipped by 5 bases and J by 4 bases; unmatched bases: 8. The CDR3 loop spans 15 amino acids. Germline CDR1 SGHTA, CDR2 FQGNSA. The CDR3 bases are TGTGCCAGCAGCATTAGACAGGGGGAGAGCTATGGCTACACCTTC. It codes for CASSIRQGESYGYTF.

The chain has TRBV15 and TRBJ1-6; D gene unclear. Looked up from germline, CDR1 is LNHNV and CDR2 is YYDKDF (reference sequence). The CDR3 contains 14 residues. Trimming shortened V by 5 bases and J by 1 base, and 6 bases separated the two germline ends. The CDR3 bases are TGTGCCACCAGCGGGCAGTCCTATAATTCACCCCTCCACTTT. Translation gives CATSGQSYNSPLHF.

This sequence joins TRBV21-1 and TRBJ2-5; TRBD1, the D gene given by the table, was not confirmed from the DNA. TRBV21-1 is given as a pseudogene. The length of the CDR3 is 20 residues. This chain's CDR3 is CASTIYIPSSGQGCRETQYF. The CDR3 DNA sequence: TGTGCCAGCACCATCTACATACCCTCATCCGGACAGGGCTGTAGAGAGACCCAGTACTTC.

This rearrangement joins TRBV11-3 to TRBJ2-7; D is ambiguous. Germline values: CDR1 SGHNT, CDR2 YENEEA. The CDR3 has 15 residues. V lost 0 bases and J 3 bases, leaving 12 bases between the germline ends. The CDR3 DNA follows: TGTGCCAGCAGCTTAGATTCACAACCCATCTACGAGCAGTACTTC. Its protein is CASSLDSQPIYEQYF.

The V and J genes are TRBV11-3 and TRBJ2-7; 7 positions agree with TRBD1. The V segment lost 5 bases and the J segment 1 base; nucleotides outside the gene matches: 5. The germline CDR1 and CDR2 sequences are SGHNT and YENEEA. This CDR3 spans 14 amino acids. This CDR3 reads CASSPGQFSYEQYF. CDR3 nucleotides: TGTGCCAGCAGCCCGGGACAGTTTTCCTACGAGCAGTACTTC.

J is TRBJ2-7 and V is TRBV5-1; 11 positions match TRBD2. With 4 bases clipped from V and 4 bases from J, the junction kept 13 bases outside the gene matches. Germline V gene data show CDR1 as SGHRS and CDR2 as YFSETQ. The CDR3 runs 17 residues. The DNA for the CDR3 is TGCGCCAGCAGCCGGGAGGGACTAGCGGTTTCGGGGTACGAGCAGTACTTC. Residues: CASSREGLAVSGYEQYF.

The chain couples TRBV6-6 to TRBJ1-2; TRBD1 matches at 7 bases. The ends lost 5 bases at V and 3 bases at J; junction bases unmatched: 12. Germline V lookup: CDR1 MNHNY, CDR2 SVGAGI (reference sequence). The CDR3 has 16 residues. CDR3 DNA sequence: TGTGCCAGCAGTCCGATAGACAGGGATGGGGACTATGGCTACACCTTC. This sequence encodes CASSPIDRDGDYGYTF.

V usage is TRBV11-2 and J usage is TRBJ1-5; 7 bases are a match to TRBD1. The CDR3 covers 13 residues. Germline values: CDR1 SGHAT, CDR2 FQNNGV. Losses at the gene ends were 6 bases for V and 6 bases for J; bases not matched to a gene: 5. The CDR3 spells CASSRTGGQPQHF. The CDR3 nucleotides are TGTGCCAGCAGTCGGACAGGCGGTCAGCCCCAGCATTTT.

The chain carries TRBV4-1 and TRBJ2-7, with 7 bases identical to TRBD1. The CDR3 length is 15 residues. V lost 0 bases and J lost 7; bases outside the gene matches: 9. Germline CDR1 and CDR2: MGHRA and YSYEKL. CDR3 sequence: CASSQEWRAGGEQYF. The CDR3 coding sequence is TGCGCCAGCAGCCAAGAATGGCGGGCAGGGGGAGAGCAGTACTTC.

CDR3 residues: CASSLGLAGEYEQFF. For the CDR3, the DNA is TGTGCCAGCAGCTTAGGACTAGCGGGGGAGTATGAGCAGTTCTTC. This rearrangement joins TRBV7-8 to TRBJ2-1; 12 bases agree with TRBD2. Germline V gives CDR1 SGHVS, CDR2 FQNEAQ. Losses at the gene ends were 1 base for V and 8 bases for J; bases not matched to a gene: 3. The CDR3 contains 15 residues.